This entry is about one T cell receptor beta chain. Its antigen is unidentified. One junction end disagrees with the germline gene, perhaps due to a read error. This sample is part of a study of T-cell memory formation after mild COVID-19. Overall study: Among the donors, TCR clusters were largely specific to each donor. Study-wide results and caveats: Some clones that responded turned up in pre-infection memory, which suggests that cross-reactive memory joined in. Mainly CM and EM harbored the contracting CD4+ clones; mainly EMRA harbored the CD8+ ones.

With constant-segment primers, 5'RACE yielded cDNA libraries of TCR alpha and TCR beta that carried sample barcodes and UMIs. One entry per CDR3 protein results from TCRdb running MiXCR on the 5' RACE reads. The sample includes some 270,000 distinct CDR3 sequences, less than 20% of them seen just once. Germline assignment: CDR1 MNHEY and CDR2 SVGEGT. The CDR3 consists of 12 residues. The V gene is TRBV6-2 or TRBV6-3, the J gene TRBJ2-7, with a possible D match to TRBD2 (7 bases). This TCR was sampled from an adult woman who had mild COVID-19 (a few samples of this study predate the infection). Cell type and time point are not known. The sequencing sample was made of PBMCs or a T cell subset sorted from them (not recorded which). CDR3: CASSWGGHEHYF. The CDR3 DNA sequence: TGTGCCAGCAGTTGGGGGGGCCACGAGCATTACTTC.